A selection of T cell receptor beta chains follows, all from one sample in a study of T cell responses to AZD1222 COVID-19 vaccine. This table comes from immunoSEQ multiplex PCR, and its TCRdb copy is limited to in-frame clones, with some not included. The repertoire has roughly 100,000 clones, 80% to 90% of them found once; the top ten carry about 8.7%. Sequences were derived from peripheral blood, sampled on day 0 of AZD1222 vaccination. These receptors came from an adult in good health. Both conserved end residues are part of each CDR3. A D gene is named only where the DNA matches it firmly. The size entry is marked missing in some rows and otherwise reads once, few, many or a size class.

size,D,J,V,DNA,CDR3
few,TRBD1,TRBJ2-7,TRBV7-9,TGTGCCAGCAGTAATACCGGGACAGGGTCCTACGAGCAGTACTTC,CASSNTGTGSYEQYF
-,-,TRBJ1-6,TRBV6-1,TGTGCCAGCAGTGAAAAACAGGGTGAAGGTAATTCACCCCTCCACTTT,CASSEKQGEGNSPLHF
-,-,TRBJ2-7,TRBV2,TGTGCCAGCAGTGAAAGATATACTTCCTACGAGCAGTACTTC,CASSERYTSYEQYF
-,-,TRBJ1-5,TRBV20-1,TGCAGTGCTAGTGGAGGTTTTGCCAATCAGCCCCAGCATTTT,CSASGGFANQPQHF
-,TRBD2,TRBJ2-7,TRBV6-6,TGTGCCAGCCATCTAGCGGGCGAGCAGTACTTC,CASHLAGEQYF
-,-,TRBJ1-5,TRBV7-9,TGTGCCAGCAGCTTAGGTGCGGGGAATCAGCCCCAGCATTTT,CASSLGAGNQPQHF
-,-,TRBJ1-2,TRBV6-5,TGTGCCAGCAGAGCAGGGGTCGGCTACACCTTC,CASRAGVGYTF
-,TRBD2,TRBJ2-2,TRBV9,TGTGCCCGCAGCGGGAGCGGGGAAGCCGGGGAGCTGTTTTTT,CARSGSGEAGELFF
-,TRBD1,TRBJ1-2,TRBV28,TGTGCCAGCAGCTGGACAGGGAAAATAAATGGCTACACCTTC,CASSWTGKINGYTF
-,TRBD2,TRBJ2-7,TRBV5-4,TGTGCCAGCAGCCCGGTCGGGGGGTTGAGGTACGAGCAGTACTTC,CASSPVGGLRYEQYF
-,-,TRBJ1-2,TRBV6-5,TGTGCCAGCAGGGGGGACTATGGCTACACCTTC,CASRGDYGYTF
-,-,TRBJ1-2,TRBV28,TGTGCCAGCAGTTCCCCGCCAGGGCGTAGGTATGGCTACACCTTC,CASSSPPGRRYGYTF
-,TRBD1,TRBJ2-7,TRBV2,TGTGCCAGCAGTGAGCCCAGGGGGCCCTACGAGCAGTACTTC,CASSEPRGPYEQYF
many,TRBD1,TRBJ1-2,TRBV5-1,TGCGCCAGCAGCTTGGTTACAGGGGGCAATGGCTACACCTTC,CASSLVTGGNGYTF
-,-,TRBJ1-6,TRBV5-8,TGTGCCAGCTTACAAGTAACGTACTCACCCCTCCACTTT,CASLQVTYSPLHF
few,-,TRBJ1-5,TRBV2,TGTGCCAGCAGTCGACAGATTAGCAATCAGCCCCAGCATTTT,CASSRQISNQPQHF
-,-,TRBJ2-7,TRBV28,TGTGCCAGCAGTTTACGGTCGCTCAGATACGAGCAGTACTTC,CASSLRSLRYEQYF
-,TRBD2,TRBJ2-1,TRBV28,TGTGCCAGCACACACGCGGGTAGCGGGAGTGGCAATGAGCAGTTCTTC,CASTHAGSGSGNEQFF
-,TRBD1,TRBJ2-5,TRBV3-1/TRBV3-2,TGTGCCAGCAGCCACCGACAGGGGGCTATGGAGACCCAGTACTTC,CASSHRQGAMETQYF
-,TRBD1,TRBJ1-2,TRBV6-2/TRBV6-3,TGTGCCAGCAGTTCCCCCCTGGGACAGGGCACTTCTAACTATGGCTACACCTTC,CASSSPLGQGTSNYGYTF
-,-,TRBJ1-4,TRBV4-3,TGCGCCAGCAGGAACAGGGTCGGGGATGAAAAACTGTTTTTT,CASRNRVGDEKLFF
-,TRBD2,TRBJ2-3,TRBV4-3,TGCGCCAGCAGCCGAGGACTAGCGGGCCTGAGCACAGATACGCAGTATTTT,CASSRGLAGLSTDTQYF
-,-,TRBJ1-2,TRBV12-3/TRBV12-4,TGTGCCAGCAGTCCCCGGCCCGTCGGCTACACCTTC,CASSPRPVGYTF
once,-,TRBJ1-2,TRBV7-2,TGTGCCAGCAGCCCCCAGGTTGGGGGAGGGGTTTATGGCTACACCTTC,CASSPQVGGGVYGYTF
-,TRBD1,TRBJ2-2,TRBV4-2,TGTGCCAGCAGCCAGGATGACAGGGGCGAGGTAGCAGGGCTGTTTTTT,CASSQDDRGEVAGLFF
-,-,TRBJ1-3,TRBV28,TGTGCCAGCAGTTTACAGTTCCTCTCTGGAAACACCATATATTTT,CASSLQFLSGNTIYF
-,TRBD1,TRBJ2-2,TRBV6-2/TRBV6-3,TGTGCCAGCAGTTGGGTGCCGGGACAGGGAAACACCGGGGAGCTGTTTTTT,CASSWVPGQGNTGELFF
-,-,TRBJ2-3,TRBV6-1,TGTGCCAGCAGTGATTCCGGTTGGGCAGATACGCAGTATTTT,CASSDSGWADTQYF
-,-,TRBJ1-5,TRBV24-1,TGTGCCACCAGTGATTTTGGGCAGCCCCAGCATTTT,CATSDFGQPQHF
once,-,TRBJ2-2,TRBV18,TGTGCCAGCTCACCGAGGCCTGGCCCAGGCACCGGGGAGCTGTTTTTT,CASSPRPGPGTGELFF
-,TRBD2,TRBJ2-5,TRBV5-1,TGCGCCAGCAGTAGACTAGCGGGAGAGACCCAGTACTTC,CASSRLAGETQYF
-,TRBD2,TRBJ2-5,TRBV6-5,TGTGCCAGCAGTTTGCGACTAGCTCCAGAGACCCAGTACTTC,CASSLRLAPETQYF
-,-,TRBJ1-1,TRBV12-5,TGTGCTAGTGGTCCTCACCGTAACTGGGGATGTGAAGCTTTCTTT,CASGPHRNWGCEAFF
-,TRBD1,TRBJ1-2,TRBV5-4,TGTGCCAGCAGCTTTGACCAGGGGGTATATGGCTACACCTTC,CASSFDQGVYGYTF
-,-,TRBJ1-2,TRBV29-1,TGCAGCGTTGCCATCGAACCTCGCTATGGCTACACCTTC,CSVAIEPRYGYTF
-,-,TRBJ1-2,TRBV18,TGTGCCAGCTCACCATCTCCTGATAGTTATGGCTACACCTTC,CASSPSPDSYGYTF
few,-,TRBJ1-1,TRBV27,TGTGCCAGCAGTTTATTCATGGGTAGTGAAACTGAAGCTTTCTTT,CASSLFMGSETEAFF